Listed here are 4 T cell receptor beta chains from one sample, sequenced in a study of post-analysis software for immune sequencing data. Overall study findings and caveats: A handful of TRBV segments were significantly more frequent in patients than in controls. TRBV5-6, TRBV5-1 and TRBV20-1 were among these segments.

These TCRs are of unknown antigen specificity. Prepared TCR beta cDNA libraries contained unique molecular identifiers. TCRdb recomputed calls from the PCR reads with MiXCR, one row per CDR3 protein. The table has 250,000 to 300,000 distinct CDR3 sequences, 30% to 45% seen once. The sample consisted of blood. These receptors originate from a girl aged 10 to 17 with multiple sclerosis.

The chain carries TRBV3-1 and TRBJ2-1; TRBD2 agrees at 9 bases. This CDR3 is 16 amino acids long. J lost 8 bases, V lost 1 base, and 9 bases had no gene match. The V gene's germline CDR1 is LGHDT and CDR2 YNNKEL (reference sequence). The CDR3 DNA reads as TGTGCCAGCAGCCAAGCTGGGGCGGGGGGGCCACATGAGCAGTTCTTC. Encoded protein: CASSQAGAGGPHEQFF.

V is TRBV20-1 and J is TRBJ1-1; D is uncertain. Deletions cut 3 bases from V and 1 base from J, with 12 bases between. The CDR3 has 14 amino acids. Germline V gene data show CDR1 as DFQATT and CDR2 as SNEGSKA (reference sequence). CDR3 DNA sequence: TGCAGTGCTAGCCTAAGTAACTCGAACACTGAAGCTTTCTTT. Translation: CSASLSNSNTEAFF.

The V and J genes are TRBV12-2 and TRBJ2-5; the listed D gene, TRBD1, was not tested against the DNA. TRBV12-2 is a pseudogene segment. The CDR3 contains 15 residues. The CDR3 DNA reads as TGTGCAAGTCTCCTTAGGAGGGGGCCAAGGGAGACCCAGTACTTC. Translation: CASLLRRGPRETQYF.

Regarding this clonotype: A much larger clone lies one base from this, so it may be a read error. The V and J genes are TRBV6-1 and TRBJ1-1; D not certain. The V gene's germline CDR1 is MNHNS and CDR2 SASEGT. The CDR3 contains 17 residues. The V end lost 10 bases, the J end lost 4 bases, and 28 bases lay between the germline ends. The DNA for the CDR3 is TGTGCCACATGGATTAGCGCACAAGGAATGCTGAGCACTGAAGCTTTCTTT. Amino acids: CATWISAQGMLSTEAFF.